This entry features one T cell receptor beta chain sequence. The antigen is undetermined. The CDR3 contains 14 residues. Germline V gives CDR1 KGHDR, CDR2 SFDVKD. V was shortened by 2 bases and J by 2 bases, with 7 bases between the two germline ends. The data originate from a study of T cell responses to AZD1222 COVID-19 vaccine. Here immunoSEQ multiplex PCR was the method, and the copy in TCRdb shows in-frame clones only, minus some. The table records 80,000 to 100,000 clones, 70% to 90% of them present only once. Study results and limitations: Among AZD1222 vaccinees, only five or six were seropositive at baseline.

The V call is TRBV24-1, the J call TRBJ2-3; no clear D. The sequences come from peripheral blood, collected 28 days after the second AZD1222 dose. The TCR sequence derives from an adult who received the AZD1222 COVID-19 vaccine. The CDR3 DNA reads TGTGCCACCAGTGATTCTCAGGTCACAGATACGCAGTATTTT. Its translation: CATSDSQVTDTQYF.